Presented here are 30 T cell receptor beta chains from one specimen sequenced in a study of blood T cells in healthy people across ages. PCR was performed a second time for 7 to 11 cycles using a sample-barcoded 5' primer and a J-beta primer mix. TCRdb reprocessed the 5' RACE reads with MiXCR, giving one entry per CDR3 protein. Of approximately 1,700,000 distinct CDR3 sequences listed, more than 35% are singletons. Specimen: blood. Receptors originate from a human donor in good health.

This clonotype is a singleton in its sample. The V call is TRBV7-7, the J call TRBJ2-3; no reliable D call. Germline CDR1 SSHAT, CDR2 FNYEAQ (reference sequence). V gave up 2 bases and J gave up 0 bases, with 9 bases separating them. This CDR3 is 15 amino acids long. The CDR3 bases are TGTGCCAGCAGCTTAAGTGTATCTAGCACAGATACGCAGTATTTT. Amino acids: CASSLSVSSTDTQYF.

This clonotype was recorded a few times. In DNA, the CDR3 is TGTGCCAGCAGCTGGGGAGCGGGGGCCCGCACAGATACGCAGTATTTT. Residues: CASSWGAGARTDTQYF. The rearrangement joins TRBV7-2 to TRBJ2-3; 8 nucleotides agree with TRBD2. CDR3 length: 16 residues. V lost 4 bases to trimming and J lost 1 base; unmatched junction nucleotides: 7. Germline values: CDR1 SGHTA, CDR2 FQGNSA.

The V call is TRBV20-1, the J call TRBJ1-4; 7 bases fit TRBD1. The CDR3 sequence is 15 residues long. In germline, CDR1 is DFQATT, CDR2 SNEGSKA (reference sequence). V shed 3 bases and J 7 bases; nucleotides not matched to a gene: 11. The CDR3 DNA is TGCAGTGCTAGGACCACAGGGGCGGAGGTTGAAAAACTGTTTTTT. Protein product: CSARTTGAEVEKLFF.

The CDR3 sequence is CSVRAGTTDQPQHF. CDR3 DNA sequence: TGCAGCGTTAGGGCCGGGACAACTGATCAGCCCCAGCATTTT. The V call is TRBV29-1, the J call TRBJ1-5; tentative D call: TRBD1 (6 bases). Per germline, CDR1 SQVTM and CDR2 ANQGSEA. V was clipped by 5 bases and J by 5 bases, with 16 bases between them. CDR3 length: 14 amino acids. The full variable domain, in which reference TRBV29-1 and TRBJ1-5 provide the parts outside the CDR3, is SAVISQKPSRDICQRGTSLTIQCQVDSQVTMMFWYRQQPGQSLTLIATANQGSEATYESGFVIDKFPISRPNLTFSTLTVSNMSPEDSSIYLCSVRAGTTDQPQHFGDGTRLSIL.

Here the CDR3 reads CASTLGSFAHHDYGYTF. DNA for the CDR3: TGTGCCAGCACCCTAGGAAGTTTTGCCCATCACGACTATGGCTACACCTTC. The chain couples TRBV11-3 to TRBJ1-2; no definite D call. V was shortened by 7 bases and J by 3 bases, with 24 bases between the two germline ends. The CDR3 length is 17 residues. Germline CDR1 and CDR2: SGHNT and YENEEA. The whole variable domain, remainder taken from reference TRBV11-3 and TRBJ1-2, is EAGVVQSPRYKIIEKKQPVAFWCNPISGHNTLYWYLQNLGQGPELLIRYENEEAVDDSQLPKDRFSAERLKGVDSTLKIQPAELGDSAVYLCASTLGSFAHHDYGYTFGSGTRLTVV.

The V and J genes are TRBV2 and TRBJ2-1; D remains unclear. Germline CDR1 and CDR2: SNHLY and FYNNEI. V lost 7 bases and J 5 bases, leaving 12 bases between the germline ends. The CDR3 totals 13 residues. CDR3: CASNPIENNEQFF. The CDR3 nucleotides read TGTGCCAGCAACCCGATCGAAAACAATGAGCAGTTCTTC.

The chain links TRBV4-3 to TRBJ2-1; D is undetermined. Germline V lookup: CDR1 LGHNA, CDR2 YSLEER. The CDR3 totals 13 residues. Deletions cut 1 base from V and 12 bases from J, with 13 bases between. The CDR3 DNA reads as TGCGCCAGCAGCCAAGTGGGCGGAAGTGGGCAGTTCTTC. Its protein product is CASSQVGGSGQFF.

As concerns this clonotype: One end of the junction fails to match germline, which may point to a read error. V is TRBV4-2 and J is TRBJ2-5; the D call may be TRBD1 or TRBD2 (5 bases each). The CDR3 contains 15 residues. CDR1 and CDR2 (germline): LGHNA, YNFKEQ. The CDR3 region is CASSTHGAGQETRYF. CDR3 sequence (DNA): TGTGCCAGCAGCACACACGGGGCAGGGCAAGAGACCCGGTACTTC.

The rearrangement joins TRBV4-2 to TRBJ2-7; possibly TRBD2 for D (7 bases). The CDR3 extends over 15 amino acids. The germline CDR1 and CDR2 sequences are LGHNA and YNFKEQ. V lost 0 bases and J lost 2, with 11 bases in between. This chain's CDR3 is CASSQDAGAAYEQYF. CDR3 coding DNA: TGTGCCAGCAGCCAAGATGCGGGGGCCGCCTACGAGCAGTACTTC.

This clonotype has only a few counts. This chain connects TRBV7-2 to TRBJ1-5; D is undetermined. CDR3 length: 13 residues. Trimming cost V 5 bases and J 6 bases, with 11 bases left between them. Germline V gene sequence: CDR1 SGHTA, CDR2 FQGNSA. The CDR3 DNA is TGTGCCAGCAGCCATTGGGAGGGTCAGCCCCAGCATTTT. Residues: CASSHWEGQPQHF.

The DNA for the CDR3 is TGTGCCAGCAGCTCAATAAGGCAGGGAGAGACCCAGTACTTC. It encodes CASSSIRQGETQYF. The chain has TRBV5-6 and TRBJ2-5; weak D call: TRBD1 (5 bases). Looked up from germline, CDR1 is SGHDT and CDR2 is YYEEEE. This CDR3 region has 14 residues. With 3 bases removed from V and 4 bases from J, the gap between germline ends came to 13 bases.

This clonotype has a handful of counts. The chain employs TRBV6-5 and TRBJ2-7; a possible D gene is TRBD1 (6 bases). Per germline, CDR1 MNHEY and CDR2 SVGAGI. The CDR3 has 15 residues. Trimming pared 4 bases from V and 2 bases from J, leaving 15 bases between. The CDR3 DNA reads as TGTGCCAGCAGTTCGGACAGCCGACGGACCTACGAGCAGTACTTC. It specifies CASSSDSRRTYEQYF.

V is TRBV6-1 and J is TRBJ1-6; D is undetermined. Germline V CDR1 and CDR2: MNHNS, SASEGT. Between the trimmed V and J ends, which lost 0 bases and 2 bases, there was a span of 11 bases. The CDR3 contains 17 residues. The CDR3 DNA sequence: TGTGCCAGCAGTGAAGCGGAATATCATACCTATAATTCACCCCTCCACTTT. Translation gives CASSEAEYHTYNSPLHF.

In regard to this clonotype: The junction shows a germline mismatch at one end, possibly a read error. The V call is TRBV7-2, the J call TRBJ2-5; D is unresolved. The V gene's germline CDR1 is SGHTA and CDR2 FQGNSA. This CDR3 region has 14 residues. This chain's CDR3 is CAGSLNGAQETQYF. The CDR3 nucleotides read TGTGCCGGCAGCTTAAATGGAGCTCAAGAGACCCAGTACTTC.

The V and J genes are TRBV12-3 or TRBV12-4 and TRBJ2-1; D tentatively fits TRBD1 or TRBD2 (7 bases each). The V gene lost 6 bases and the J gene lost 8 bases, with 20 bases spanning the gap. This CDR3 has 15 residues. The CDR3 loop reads CASSSTGEGGDEQFF. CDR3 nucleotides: TGTGCCAGCAGCAGTACAGGGGAGGGCGGCGATGAGCAGTTCTTC.

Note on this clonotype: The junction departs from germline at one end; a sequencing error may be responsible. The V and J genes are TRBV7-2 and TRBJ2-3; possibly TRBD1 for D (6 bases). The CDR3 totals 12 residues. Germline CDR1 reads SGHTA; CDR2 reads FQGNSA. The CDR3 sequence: CASSRDTNTQYF. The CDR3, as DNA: TGTGCCAGCAGCCGGGACACAAATACGCAGTATTTT.

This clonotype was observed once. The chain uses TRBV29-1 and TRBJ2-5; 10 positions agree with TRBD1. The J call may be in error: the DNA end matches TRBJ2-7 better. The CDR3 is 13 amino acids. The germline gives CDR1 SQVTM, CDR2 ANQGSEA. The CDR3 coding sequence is TGCAGCACACCTAAGACAGGGGGCGGCGAGCAGTACTTC. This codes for CSTPKTGGGEQYF.

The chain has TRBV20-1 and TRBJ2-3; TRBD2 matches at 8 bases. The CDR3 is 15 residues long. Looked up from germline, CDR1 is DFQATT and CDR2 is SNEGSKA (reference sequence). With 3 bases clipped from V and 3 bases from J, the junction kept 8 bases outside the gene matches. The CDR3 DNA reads TGCAGTGCTAGCGAATCGAGCGGGGGTACAGATACGCAGTATTTT. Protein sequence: CSASESSGGTDTQYF.

The CDR3 bases are TGTGCCATCTCGTCCCGGCCTGAAGCTTTCTTT. Protein: CAISSRPEAFF. V usage is TRBV10-3 and J usage is TRBJ1-1; D not resolved. The CDR3 spans 11 residues. CDR1 is ENHRY, CDR2 SYGVKD, per germline. Trimming removed 8 bases from V and 6 bases from J, with 10 bases in between.

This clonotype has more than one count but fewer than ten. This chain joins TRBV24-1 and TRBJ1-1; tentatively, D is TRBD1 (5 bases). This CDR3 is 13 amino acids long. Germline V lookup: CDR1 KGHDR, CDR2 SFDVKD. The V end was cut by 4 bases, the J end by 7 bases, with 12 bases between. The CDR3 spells CATSEPGRDEAFF. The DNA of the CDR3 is TGTGCCACCAGTGAACCGGGACGGGATGAAGCTTTCTTT.

The DNA of the CDR3 is TGTGCCAGCAGTATCGGGGCGGACCTATTAGGCTACACCTTC. This sequence encodes CASSIGADLLGYTF. The genes are TRBV12-3 or TRBV12-4 and TRBJ1-2; tentative D call: TRBD1 (5 bases). The CDR3 runs 14 residues. Deletions cut 5 bases from V and 8 bases from J, with 18 bases between.

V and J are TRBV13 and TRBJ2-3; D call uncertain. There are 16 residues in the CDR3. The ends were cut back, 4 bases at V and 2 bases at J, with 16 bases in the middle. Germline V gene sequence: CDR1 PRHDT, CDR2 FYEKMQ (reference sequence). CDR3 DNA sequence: TGTGCCAGCAGCTCTGAGGACGGAATTACCACAGATACGCAGTATTTT. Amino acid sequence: CASSSEDGITTDTQYF.

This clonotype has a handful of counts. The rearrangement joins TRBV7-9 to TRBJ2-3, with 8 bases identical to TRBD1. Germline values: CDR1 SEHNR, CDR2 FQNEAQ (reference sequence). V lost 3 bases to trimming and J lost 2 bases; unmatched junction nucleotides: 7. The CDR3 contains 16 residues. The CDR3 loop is CASSFLDRGATDTQYF. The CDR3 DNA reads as TGTGCCAGCAGCTTCTTAGACAGGGGAGCCACAGATACGCAGTATTTT.

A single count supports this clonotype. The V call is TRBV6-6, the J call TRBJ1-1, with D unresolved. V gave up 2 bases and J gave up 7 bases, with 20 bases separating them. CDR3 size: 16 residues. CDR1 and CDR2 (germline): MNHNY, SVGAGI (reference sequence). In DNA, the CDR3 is TGTGCCAGCAGTTACCTTAACGTCGCAGAGAGATTTGAAGCTTTCTTT. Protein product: CASSYLNVAERFEAFF.

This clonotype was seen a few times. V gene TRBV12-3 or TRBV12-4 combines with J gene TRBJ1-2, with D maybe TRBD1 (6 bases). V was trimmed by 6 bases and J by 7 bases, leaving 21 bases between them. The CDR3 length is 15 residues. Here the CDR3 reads CASSRTPTGLAGYTF. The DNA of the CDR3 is TGTGCCAGCAGCCGTACGCCTACAGGGTTGGCTGGCTACACCTTC.

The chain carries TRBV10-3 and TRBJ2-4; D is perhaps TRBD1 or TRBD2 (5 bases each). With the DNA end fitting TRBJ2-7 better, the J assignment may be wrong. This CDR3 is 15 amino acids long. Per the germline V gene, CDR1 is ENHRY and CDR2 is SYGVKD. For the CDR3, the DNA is TGTGCCATCAGGGCATTTCTAGCAGGGCCCTACGAGCAGTACTTC. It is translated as CAIRAFLAGPYEQYF.

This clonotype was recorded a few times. CDR3: CASSTQLVGEQFF. The CDR3 DNA reads as TGCGCCAGCAGCACCCAACTAGTCGGTGAGCAGTTCTTC. V is TRBV5-1 and J is TRBJ2-1; D is possibly TRBD2 (5 bases). The length of the CDR3 is 13 residues. V lost 4 bases, J lost 9 bases, and 14 bases lay in between. Germline assignment: CDR1 SGHRS and CDR2 YFSETQ.

The CDR3 loop is CASWGGQGLYEQYF. The CDR3 nucleotides read TGTGCCAGCTGGGGAGGACAGGGGCTCTACGAGCAGTACTTC. The chain joins TRBV7-9 to TRBJ2-7, with 9 bases aligning to TRBD1. V was clipped by 8 bases and J by 3 bases; unmatched bases: 8. CDR1 and CDR2 (germline): SEHNR, FQNEAQ (reference sequence). This CDR3 contains 14 residues.

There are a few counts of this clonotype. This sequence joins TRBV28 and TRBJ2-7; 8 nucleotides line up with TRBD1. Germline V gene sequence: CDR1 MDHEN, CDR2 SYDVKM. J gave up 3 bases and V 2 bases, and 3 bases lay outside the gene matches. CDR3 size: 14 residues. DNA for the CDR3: TGTGCCAGCAGTTTACACGACAGGGGCTACGAGCAGTACTTC. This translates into CASSLHDRGYEQYF. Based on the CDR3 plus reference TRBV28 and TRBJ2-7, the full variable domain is DVKVTQSSRYLVKRTGEKVFLECVQDMDHENMFWYRQDPGLGLRLIYFSYDVKMKEKGDIPEGYSVSREKKERFSLILESASTNQTSMYLCASSLHDRGYEQYFGPGTRLTVT.

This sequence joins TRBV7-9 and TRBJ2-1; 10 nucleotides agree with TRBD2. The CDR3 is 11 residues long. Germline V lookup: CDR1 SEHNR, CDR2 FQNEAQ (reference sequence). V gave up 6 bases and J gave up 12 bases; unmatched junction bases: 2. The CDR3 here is CASSSSGGQFF. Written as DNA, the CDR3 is TGTGCCAGCAGTTCTAGCGGGGGGCAGTTCTTC.